This T cell receptor (beta chain) was recorded in a study of identical twins listed by TCRdb under 2016. Context from the whole study: TCR alpha and beta repertoires from monozygotic twins, unrelated adults of various ages and cord blood were deep-sequenced to test whether fetal clonotypes persist. To rule out contamination, replicate twin experiments were performed at different times with different library preparation protocols. General study outcomes and caveats: In monozygotic twins, recombination models systematically underestimated out-of-frame TCR alpha sharing, but the models matched the sharing seen between unrelated individuals. Conclusions relied on cross-sectional statistical analysis, since the same donors could not be followed over many years. Excess twin sharing in beta out-of-frame sequences was weaker because fewer shared sequences lowered the signal-to-noise ratio. Invariant T cells such as MAIT and iNKT could partly confound zero-insertion analyses, though diverse VJ usage argued against this for most clonotypes. Fewer insertions were carried by abundant cord blood beta clonotypes; a weaker similar trend was observed in young adult naive repertoires, while no such trend was observed in memory repertoires. Out-of-frame TCR alpha sequences shared between twins showed an excess of low generation-probability sequences compared with coincidental sharing between unrelated individuals.

Concerning this clonotype itself: Its target antigen remains unknown. The record has no base qualities; no much larger clone is one base away.

The CDR3 numbers 13 residues from cysteine through phenylalanine. CDR3 DNA is the only sequence kept; it has 39 bases, read in frame from the first base. Looking up the germline V gene (reference sequence) yields CDR1 DFQATT and CDR2 SNEGSKA. V is shortened by 2 bases, J by 3 bases, and the region joining them spans 9 bases. Every donor in the study was a healthy Caucasian. The twin cohort consisted of three pairs of female monozygotic twins, all aged roughly 18 to 30 years. CD4+ and CD8+ T cell populations were isolated with positive isolation kits from Invitrogen. The method behind the library was 5' RACE. Instrument on record: Illumina HiSeq 2000. A universal primer binding site was added through template switching, and the final cDNA carried a unique molecular identifier so that TCR cDNA molecules could be counted accurately. First-strand cDNA for TCR alpha and beta chains was synthesized from specific primers in the conserved constant-segment region. To control for contamination, every cDNA library was double barcoded, receiving both a SMART-Mk sample barcode and Illumina barcodes. TruSeq adapter sequences and Illumina sample barcodes were added in two successive PCR steps. TCR alpha and beta cDNA libraries were sequenced on the Illumina HiSeq platform with custom primers. The paper's data handling went like this. MiGEC was used to process raw reads and extract unique molecular identifiers, and MiXCR was used to find CDR3 positions. Recombination models were inferred per individual with the repgenHMM and IGoR tools using an EM algorithm. The analysis of shared clonotypes was done with the tcR package in R, with sharing normalized by the product of cloneset sizes. To study raw recombination free of thymic and clonal selection effects, out-of-frame nonproductive sequences were analyzed. The public reads were reprocessed in TCRdb via fastp at Q25 and MiXCR, keeping in-frame beta chains. Identical CDR3 protein sequences are pooled into one entry, listed with their most common genes and DNA. The V and J calls and clone size come from TCRdb's table, not from the authors' own analysis. The sample profile shows 540,000 or so distinct CDR3 sequences; around 20% of them were found once. Approximately 0.5% of the sample lies in the top ten.

Another study also made use of these data, one on yellow fever vaccine responses in identical twins. Taken from the second paper: According to the authors, in identical twins the way T cells responded to vaccination appeared partly convergent and partly personalized. The study precisely tracked vaccine-responding T cell clones in identical twins.

Sequencing was performed on CD4+ T cells sorted from blood. The TCR sequence derives from a young woman in good health. The chain is encoded by TRBV20-1 joined to TRBJ2-3; TRBD1 is a weak D gene call, 6 bases matching. The CDR3 protein: CSARSGQTDTQYF. The DNA reads as follows: TGCAGTGCTAGATCCGGACAGACAGATACGCAGTATTTT.